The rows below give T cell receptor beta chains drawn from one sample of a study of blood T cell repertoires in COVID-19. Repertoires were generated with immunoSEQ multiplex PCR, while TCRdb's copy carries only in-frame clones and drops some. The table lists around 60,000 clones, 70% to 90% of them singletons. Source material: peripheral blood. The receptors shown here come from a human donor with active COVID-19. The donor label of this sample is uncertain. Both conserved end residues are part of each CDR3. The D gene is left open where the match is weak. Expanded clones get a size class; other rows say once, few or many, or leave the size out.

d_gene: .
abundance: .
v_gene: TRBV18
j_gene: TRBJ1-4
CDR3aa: CASSPSGPVNEKLFF
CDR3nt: TGTGCCAGCTCACCGTCAGGTCCGGTTAATGAAAAACTGTTTTTT

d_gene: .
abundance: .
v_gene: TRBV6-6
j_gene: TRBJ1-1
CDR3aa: CASSPRAATEAFF
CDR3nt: TGTGCCAGCAGTCCCAGGGCAGCCACTGAAGCTTTCTTT

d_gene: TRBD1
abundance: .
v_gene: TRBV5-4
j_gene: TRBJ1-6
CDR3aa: CASSGDRGWGSYNSPLHF
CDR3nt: TGTGCCAGCAGCGGGGACAGGGGATGGGGCTCCTATAATTCACCCCTCCACTTT

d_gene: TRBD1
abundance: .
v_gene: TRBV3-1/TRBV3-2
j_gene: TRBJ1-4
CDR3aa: CASSQAIGQGSHTTNEKLFF
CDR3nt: TGTGCCAGCAGCCAAGCGATAGGACAGGGTAGTCATACAACTAATGAAAAACTGTTTTTT

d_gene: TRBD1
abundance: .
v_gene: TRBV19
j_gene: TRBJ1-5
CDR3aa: CASSIGTGGLRGNQPQHF
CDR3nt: TGTGCCAGTAGTATTGGGACAGGGGGCCTCCGGGGCAATCAGCCCCAGCATTTT

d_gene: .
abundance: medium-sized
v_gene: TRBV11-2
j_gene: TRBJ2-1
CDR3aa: CASSFRNEQFF
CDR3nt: TGTGCCAGCAGCTTCAGAAATGAGCAGTTCTTC

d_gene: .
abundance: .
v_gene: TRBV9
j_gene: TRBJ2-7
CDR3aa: CASSVDLALSYEQYF
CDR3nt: TGTGCCAGCAGCGTAGACCTGGCTCTCTCCTACGAGCAGTACTTC

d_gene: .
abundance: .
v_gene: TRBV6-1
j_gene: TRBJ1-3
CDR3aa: CASSEVRGSGNTIYF
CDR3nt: TGTGCCAGCAGTGAAGTTCGGGGATCTGGAAACACCATATATTTT

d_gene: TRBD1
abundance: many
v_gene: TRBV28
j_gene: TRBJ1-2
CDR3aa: CASRRSDRDYGYTF
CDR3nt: TGTGCCAGCAGACGCTCGGACAGGGACTATGGCTACACCTTC

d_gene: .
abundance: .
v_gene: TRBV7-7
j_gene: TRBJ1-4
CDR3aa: CASSFPGHPGVEKLFF
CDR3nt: TGTGCCAGCAGCTTCCCGGGACATCCAGGGGTTGAAAAACTGTTTTTT

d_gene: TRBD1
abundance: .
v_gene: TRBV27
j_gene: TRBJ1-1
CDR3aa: CASSPGTGNEAFF
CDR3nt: TGTGCCAGCAGTCCCGGGACAGGTAATGAAGCTTTCTTT

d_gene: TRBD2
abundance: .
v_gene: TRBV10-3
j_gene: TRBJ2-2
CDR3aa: CAISESIAGVPNTGELFF
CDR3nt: TGTGCCATCAGTGAGTCGATAGCGGGAGTGCCGAACACCGGGGAGCTGTTTTTT

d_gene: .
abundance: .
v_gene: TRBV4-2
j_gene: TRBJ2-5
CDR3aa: CASSQARGETQYF
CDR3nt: TGTGCCAGCAGCCAAGCCAGGGGTGAGACCCAGTACTTC